This TCR beta chain stems from a study of shared clonotypes between healthy human individuals. Overall study context: Three plates each covered CD4 naive and memory; CD8 naive two, CD8 memory one. Study results and limitations: Clonotypes that were shared across several donors made up around 4.6% of naive CD4 clonotypes.

The healthy adult donors were HIV-negative and reported no recent acute infections or vaccinations. Comment on this clone: The antigen is undetermined.

Each sorted subset replicate got 200 ng genomic DNA, roughly 33,000 genomes. Measured with immunoSEQ multiplex PCR; TCRdb has only the in-frame clones, and not every one. The data contain some 2,500,000 clones, 93% of them singletons. The germline V gene encodes CDR1 LNHDA and CDR2 SQIVND (reference sequence). This CDR3 spans 15 amino acids. After removal of 6 bases from V and 7 bases from J, the junction contained 10 bases not matched to a gene. Sequencing used naive CD4+ T cells from PBMCs. Subset noted: CD45RA+ positively selected. The clonotype was recovered from a young man in good health. Some clones in this sample may be carry-over from other donors' samples. The chain has TRBV19 and TRBJ2-1; 9 bases agree with TRBD1. The CDR3 region is CASRISGQGGNEQFF. As DNA, the CDR3 is TGTGCCAGTAGAATCTCGGGACAGGGTGGGAATGAGCAGTTCTTC. Looking up the rest from reference TRBV19 and TRBJ2-1 gives the full variable domain: DGGITQSPKYLFRKEGQNVTLSCEQNLNHDAMYWYRQDPGQGLRLIYYSQIVNDFQKGDIAEGYSVSREKKESFPLTVTSAQKNPTAFYLCASRISGQGGNEQFFGPGTRLTVL.